One and the same sample provided the 21 T cell receptor beta chains below, sequenced in a study of cytomegalovirus exposure and HLA in healthy donors. PCR involved 60 Vbeta and 13 Jbeta primers. Libraries were prepared by immunoSEQ multiplex PCR; TCRdb keeps only in-frame clonotypes and omits some of them. The data show more than 95,000 clones, about three quarters seen once. The material sequenced was PBMCs. Every receptor here comes from a woman in her 30s in good health and CMV-seronegative.

The V gene is TRBV28, the J gene TRBJ2-3; TRBD1 agrees at 7 bases. Germline loops: CDR1 MDHEN, CDR2 SYDVKM. Unmatched junction bases numbered 4, after V lost 5 bases and J lost 5 bases. This CDR3 spans 13 amino acids. CDR3 nucleotides: TGTGCCAGCAGTCCAGGGGGAGAAGATACGCAGTATTTT. It codes for CASSPGGEDTQYF.

V is TRBV6-5 and J is TRBJ2-2; possibly TRBD2 for D (5 bases). The CDR3 length is 15 residues. V was pared by 2 bases and J by 5 bases, with 12 bases between. The germline gives CDR1 MNHEY, CDR2 SVGAGI. This CDR3 is CASSYASPRTGELFF. The CDR3 DNA reads TGTGCCAGCAGTTACGCTAGCCCTAGGACCGGGGAGCTGTTTTTT.

This rearrangement joins TRBV7-9 to TRBJ1-1, with a tentative D call TRBD1 (6 bases). The germline V and J ends were trimmed by 7 bases and 1 base, with 16 bases remaining between them. The CDR3 is 15 residues long. Per germline, CDR1 SEHNR and CDR2 FQNEAQ (reference sequence). The CDR3 loop reads CASIPQGTSNTEAFF. CDR3 sequence (DNA): TGTGCCAGCATTCCTCAGGGGACCTCGAACACTGAAGCTTTCTTT.

The rearrangement links TRBV10-2 to TRBJ1-2; tentatively, D is TRBD1 (5 bases). In germline, CDR1 is WSHSY, CDR2 SAAADI. V lost 4 bases, J lost 11 bases, and 11 bases lay in between. The CDR3 loop spans 11 amino acids. As DNA, the CDR3 is TGCGCCAGCAGTGCCCAGGGAGGGTACACCTTC. It encodes CASSAQGGYTF.

The rearrangement uses TRBV9 and TRBJ1-1; 9 nucleotides agree with TRBD1. The CDR3 sequence is 14 residues long. Per germline, CDR1 SGDLS and CDR2 YYNGEE. Losses at the gene ends were 4 bases for V and 3 bases for J; bases not matched to a gene: 4. CDR3 sequence (DNA): TGTGCCAGCAGCCTGACAGGGGGGGACACTGAAGCTTTCTTT. It codes for CASSLTGGDTEAFF.

This clone appeared a single time. The chain uses TRBV18 and TRBJ2-2; maybe TRBD2 (6 bases). Looked up from germline, CDR1 is KGHSH and CDR2 is LQKENI. The length of the CDR3 is 16 residues. Trimming stripped 0 bases from V and 6 bases from J, with 14 bases between. This CDR3 reads CASSPPQWREAGELFF. For the CDR3, the DNA is TGTGCCAGCTCACCACCGCAATGGAGGGAGGCCGGGGAGCTGTTTTTT.

The chain uses TRBV30 and TRBJ2-5, with D possibly being TRBD1 (6 bases). The V and J ends lost 5 bases and 3 bases respectively, with 13 bases between them. The CDR3 spans 13 residues. CDR1 is GTSNPN and CDR2 is SVGIG in the germline V gene (reference sequence). As DNA, the CDR3 is TGTGCCTGGGCTTTCGGGACAAAAGAGACCCAGTACTTC. Protein product: CAWAFGTKETQYF.

The gene calls are TRBV19 and TRBJ1-2; D gene ambiguous. Germline CDR1 reads LNHDA; CDR2 reads SQIVND (reference sequence). The V end lost 5 bases, the J end lost 5 bases, and 12 bases lay between the germline ends. The CDR3 covers 13 residues. CDR3 sequence (DNA): TGTGCCAGTAGTTTACAGCTTACATATGGCTACACCTTC. This sequence encodes CASSLQLTYGYTF.

V usage is TRBV28 and J usage is TRBJ2-7, with 12 bases identical to TRBD2. Trimming at V came to 4 bases and at J to 4 bases, leaving 8 bases not matched to a gene. The CDR3 loop spans 16 amino acids. The germline gives CDR1 MDHEN, CDR2 SYDVKM. The CDR3 here is CASSSPSGRALYEQYF. The CDR3 DNA reads as TGTGCCAGCAGTTCACCTAGCGGGAGGGCCCTGTACGAGCAGTACTTC.

The V gene is TRBV19, the J gene TRBJ1-1; maybe TRBD1 (5 bases). The CDR3 extends over 13 amino acids. From germline, CDR1 is LNHDA and CDR2 SQIVND (reference sequence). The ends were cut back, 5 bases at V and 7 bases at J, with 14 bases in the middle. As DNA, the CDR3 is TGTGCCAGTAGTTTGACAGTAACAAGTGAAGCTTTCTTT. The encoded protein is CASSLTVTSEAFF.

This sequence joins TRBV5-1 and TRBJ2-7, with TRBD2 identical over 15 bases. V trimming: 3 bases; J trimming: 5 bases; junction bases outside the gene matches: 9. Germline V gene sequence: CDR1 SGHRS, CDR2 YFSETQ. CDR3 length equals 17 residues. The CDR3: CASSSLPGLAGGNEQYF. CDR3 DNA: TGCGCCAGCAGCTCACTTCCGGGACTAGCGGGAGGAAACGAGCAGTACTTC.

V and J are TRBV5-4 and TRBJ2-7; 8 bases line up with TRBD1. This CDR3 has 14 residues. The germline gives CDR1 SGHNT, CDR2 YYREEE (reference sequence). The V and J ends lost 3 bases and 5 bases, in that order; junction bases with no gene match: 7. CDR3 residues: CASSWTGLEDEQYF. As DNA, the CDR3 is TGTGCCAGCAGCTGGACAGGGTTGGAGGACGAGCAGTACTTC.

The chain is built from TRBV9 and TRBJ2-3; D might be TRBD1 (5 bases). Germline V gives CDR1 SGDLS, CDR2 YYNGEE. The CDR3 has 16 residues. Deletions cut 0 bases from V and 0 bases from J, with 11 bases between. This chain's CDR3 is CASSVVLAGSTDTQYF. DNA for the CDR3: TGTGCCAGCAGCGTAGTTTTGGCAGGGAGCACAGATACGCAGTATTTT.

V usage is TRBV5-5 and J usage is TRBJ2-2, with 8 bases fitting TRBD2. This CDR3 is built from 16 residues. Trimming cost V 0 bases and J 5 bases; bases outside gene matches: 6. Germline V gives CDR1 SGHKS, CDR2 YYEKEE (reference sequence). The CDR3 DNA reads TGTGCCAGCAGCTTGGTAGGGTCTAGCGGGACCGGGGAGCTGTTTTTT. Protein sequence: CASSLVGSSGTGELFF.

This clone was observed a single time. CDR3 sequence reads: CASSHHRQGPEAFF. CDR3 sequence (DNA): TGTGCCAGCAGCCATCACCGACAGGGTCCTGAAGCTTTCTTT. The J gene is TRBJ1-1, the V gene TRBV6-5; 7 bases match TRBD1. J was trimmed by 6 bases and V by 6 bases; bases with no gene match: 10. This CDR3 is 14 amino acids long. From germline, CDR1 is MNHEY and CDR2 SVGAGI.

This chain joins TRBV11-3 and TRBJ1-1; D possibly corresponds to TRBD1 (5 bases). Trimming removed 1 base at V and 0 bases at J, with 9 bases between. Germline V lookup: CDR1 SGHNT, CDR2 YENEEA. The CDR3 loop spans 15 amino acids. This chain's CDR3 is CASSLGQWMNTEAFF. The CDR3 nucleotides are TGTGCCAGCAGCTTAGGACAGTGGATGAACACTGAAGCTTTCTTT.

This chain joins TRBV7-8 and TRBJ2-7, with D maybe TRBD2 (7 bases). Looked up from germline, CDR1 is SGHVS and CDR2 is FQNEAQ. The CDR3 spans 13 residues. Trimming pared 10 bases from V and 5 bases from J, leaving 18 bases between. The chain's CDR3 is CATRGGGADEQYF. CDR3 sequence (DNA): TGTGCCACACGAGGGGGGGGCGCGGACGAGCAGTACTTC. Looking up the rest from reference TRBV7-8 and TRBJ2-7 gives the full variable domain: GAGVSQSPRYKVAKRGQDVALRCDPISGHVSLFWYQQALGQGPEFLTYFQNEAQLDKSGLPSDRFFAERPEGSVSTLKIQRTQQEDSAVYLCATRGGGADEQYFGPGTRLTVT.

The chain employs TRBV7-9 and TRBJ1-5, with D unclear. Trimming took off 6 bases at V and 4 bases at J, with 7 bases between the two ends. Germline CDR1 is SEHNR and CDR2 is FQNEAQ (reference sequence). The CDR3 totals 12 residues. DNA of the CDR3: TGTGCCAGCAGTGTCAGTAATCAGCCCCAGCATTTT. The encoded protein is CASSVSNQPQHF. The whole variable domain, remainder taken from reference TRBV7-9 and TRBJ1-5, is DTGVSQNPRHKITKRGQNVTFRCDPISEHNRLYWYRQTLGQGPEFLTYFQNEAQLEKSRLLSDRFSAERPKGSFSTLEIQRTEQGDSAMYLCASSVSNQPQHFGDGTRLSIL.

This clone was detected once. J is TRBJ1-1 and V is TRBV6-5; no clear D gene. Germline V CDR1 and CDR2: MNHEY, SVGAGI. There are 15 residues in the CDR3. Trimming pared 0 bases from V and 4 bases from J, leaving 12 bases between. Here the CDR3 reads CASSYSTGYSTEAFF. In nucleotides, the CDR3 is TGTGCCAGCAGTTACTCTACGGGGTATAGCACTGAAGCTTTCTTT.

This clone has only a few counts. The V and J genes are TRBV5-6 and TRBJ1-3; 8 bases line up with TRBD1. V lost 8 bases and J lost 6; bases outside the gene matches: 22. The germline CDR1 and CDR2 sequences are SGHDT and YYEEEE. The CDR3 runs 18 residues. This CDR3 is CASLNKGTGSLRENTIYF. As DNA, the CDR3 is TGTGCCAGTCTCAATAAAGGGACAGGTTCTCTGCGGGAAAACACCATATATTTT.

This chain's CDR3 is CASSTPIRGPEQYF. CDR3 DNA sequence: TGTGCCAGCAGTACCCCGATTCGTGGGCCCGAGCAGTACTTC. The chain uses TRBV27 and TRBJ2-7; no definite D call. The CDR3 totals 14 residues. Deletions cut 5 bases from V and 6 bases from J, with 17 bases between. CDR1 and CDR2 from the germline V gene are MNHEY and SMNVEV (reference sequence).